This TCR beta chain came from a study of somatic mutations in cytotoxic T cells in rheumatoid arthritis. On the study more broadly: Selected T-cell populations stained with V beta antibodies were isolated by flow sorting to nearly 100% purity; these included V beta1+ cells subjected to TCRB sequencing.

This table comes from immunoSEQ multiplex PCR, and its TCRdb copy is limited to in-frame clones, with some not included. Here the sample spans under 20,000 clones, just under 75% being singletons. This clone is labeled as medium-sized (0.01 to 0.1%). The receptor was isolated from an adult with rheumatoid arthritis. Input material: CD8+ T cells sorted from blood.

As DNA, the CDR3 is TGTGCCAGCAATGGTCGGCAAGAGACCCAGTACTTC. This sequence encodes CASNGRQETQYF. V usage is TRBV2 and J usage is TRBJ2-5; D is undetermined. Trimming stripped 7 bases from V and 2 bases from J, with 8 bases between. CDR1 and CDR2 (germline): SNHLY, FYNNEI. The CDR3 loop spans 12 amino acids.